The T cell receptor (beta chain) described here comes from a study of PD-1 blockade in classical Hodgkin lymphoma. Trimming shortened V by 2 bases and J by 4 bases, and 9 bases separated the two germline ends. The CDR3 is made up of 15 amino acids. From germline, CDR1 is MGHRA and CDR2 YSYEKL. To note about this clone: The antigen is undetermined.

Study outcomes and limitations: Relapsed/refractory patients reportedly had lower baseline diversity than newly diagnosed patients.

Each patient's relapse followed autologous stem cell transplantation, and brentuximab vedotin exposure varied. The table came from immunoSEQ multiplex PCR; TCRdb's copy has only in-frame clones and leaves some out. The sample yields about 12,000 clones, more than 90% seen once. The sequencing here drew on peripheral blood mononuclear cells (PBMCs), taken at baseline. The TCR comes from a human donor with classical Hodgkin lymphoma. This chain links TRBV4-1 with TRBJ2-6; weak D call: TRBD1 (5 bases). The CDR3, as DNA: TGCGCCAGCAGCCAAATAGGGGTAGGGGCCAACGTCCTGACTTTC. This translates into CASSQIGVGANVLTF.